This T cell receptor (beta chain) was sequenced during a study of OX40 agonist ivuxolimab in advanced cancers. Study at large: The mean age was approximately 60 years, ranging from about 23 to 85, with 65% to 85% of participants male. Patients achieving partial responses numbered three: one hepatocellular carcinoma case and two cutaneous melanoma cases. Notes on the study in general: Within 6 weeks, CD4+ and CD8+ blood T cells expanded clonally at 0.1 to 3.0 mg/kg. Among some nonresponders, normalized T-cell clonal expansion was also low.

TCRdb's copy holds only in-frame clones and misses some; the assay was immunoSEQ multiplex PCR. This table holds roughly 62,000 clones, more than 85% found once. Notes on this clone: Antigen unknown.

This CDR3 is 16 amino acids long. CDR1 GTSNPN and CDR2 SVGIG come from the germline V gene (reference sequence). Trimming removed 5 bases from V and 4 bases from J; junction bases left unmatched: 9. This sequence originates from an adult with an advanced solid tumor such as melanoma, head and neck, liver or kidney cancer. Sequenced material: CD4+ or CD8+ T cells sorted from blood, taken in a trial of the OX40 agonist ivuxolimab. The rearrangement links TRBV30 to TRBJ2-2; the match to TRBD2 covers 11 bases. Here the CDR3 reads CAWAVLAGGGTGELFF. CDR3 DNA sequence: TGTGCCTGGGCCGTCCTAGCGGGAGGTGGCACCGGGGAGCTGTTTTTT.